A single sample is the source of the 27 T cell receptor beta chains below, sequenced in a study of T cell responses to AZD1222 COVID-19 vaccine. Only in-frame clones appear in the TCRdb table, and some are missing; sequencing was by immunoSEQ multiplex PCR. Of about 120,000 clones listed, around 92% are singletons. The sample here was peripheral blood, taken on day 0 of AZD1222 vaccination. Receptors originate from an adult in good health.

The V gene is TRBV20-1, the J gene TRBJ2-7, with D possibly matching TRBD2 (6 bases). CDR3 length: 11 amino acids. With 5 bases removed from V and 3 bases from J, the gap between germline ends came to 8 bases. In germline, CDR1 is DFQATT, CDR2 SNEGSKA (reference sequence). DNA for the CDR3: TGCAGTGCTCTGCGGGGCTACGAGCAGTACTTC. Encoded protein: CSALRGYEQYF.

The chain is built from TRBV3-1 (or the pseudogene TRBV3-2) and TRBJ2-3; D gene unclear. Per the germline V gene, CDR1 is LGHDT and CDR2 is YNNKEL (reference sequence). The CDR3 runs 12 residues. V lost 0 bases and J 6 bases, leaving 4 bases between the germline ends. As DNA, the CDR3 is TGTGCCAGCAGCCAAGAAGGTGATACGCAGTATTTT. Encoded protein: CASSQEGDTQYF.

This clone was counted only a few times. The chain links TRBV23-1 to TRBJ2-7, with 7 bases fitting TRBD1. TRBV23-1 is flagged as an ORF with uncertain function. The length of the CDR3 is 17 residues. With V trimmed by 0 bases and J by 4 bases, 12 bases remained unmatched. The CDR3 DNA reads TGCGCCAGCAGTCAATCGAGAAGGGACAGATTTCTTTACGAGCAGTACTTC. Translation gives CASSQSRRDRFLYEQYF.

The chain carries TRBV7-2 and TRBJ1-1; the D is unclear. Germline V gives CDR1 SGHTA, CDR2 FQGNSA. This CDR3 region has 14 residues. V gave up 3 bases and J gave up 7 bases, with 15 bases separating them. CDR3 residues: CASSFPYGHREAFF. Here the CDR3 DNA reads TGTGCCAGCAGCTTCCCCTACGGCCATCGTGAAGCTTTCTTT.

The V and J genes are TRBV3-1 (or the pseudogene TRBV3-2) and TRBJ1-1; no definite D call. The V end lost 3 bases, the J end lost 4 bases, and 3 bases lay between the germline ends. Germline V gene data show CDR1 as LGHDT and CDR2 as YNNKEL (reference sequence). The CDR3 is 11 amino acids. CDR3 protein: CASSHRTEAFF. In nucleotides, the CDR3 is TGTGCCAGCAGCCACCGCACTGAAGCTTTCTTT.

This clone was seen a single time. The V gene is TRBV28, the J gene TRBJ2-7; D is undetermined. Per germline, CDR1 MDHEN and CDR2 SYDVKM. V dropped 5 bases and J dropped 5 bases, with 16 bases sitting between them. The CDR3 has 14 residues. The CDR3 loop is CASSPLRMGNEQYF. CDR3 nucleotide sequence: TGTGCCAGCAGTCCACTGAGAATGGGCAACGAGCAGTACTTC.

This chain connects TRBV27 to TRBJ1-1, with D hard to call. CDR1 is MNHEY, CDR2 SMNVEV, per germline (reference sequence). The CDR3 spans 16 residues. The V end was cut by 6 bases, the J end by 6 bases, with 23 bases between. This CDR3 is CASSSLGSLIVAEAFF. CDR3 nucleotide sequence: TGTGCCAGCAGCTCCCTGGGGTCCTTAATCGTCGCTGAAGCTTTCTTT.

V is TRBV14 and J is TRBJ2-4, with 10 bases fitting TRBD1. This CDR3 contains 15 residues. After removal of 1 base from V and 6 bases from J, the junction contained 3 bases not matched to a gene. CDR1 is SGHDN and CDR2 is FVKESK in the germline V gene. CDR3 DNA: TGTGCCAGCAGCCAAGCCGGGACAGGGGCAAACATTCAGTACTTC. As protein: CASSQAGTGANIQYF.

This chain connects TRBV30 to TRBJ2-5; 9 bases are shared with TRBD1. Per germline, CDR1 GTSNPN and CDR2 SVGIG (reference sequence). This CDR3 is 14 amino acids long. Unmatched junction bases numbered 14, after V lost 2 bases and J lost 13 bases. The DNA for the CDR3 is TGTGCCTGGAGTCCGGGGACAGGGTGGGCCTCGGGGTACTTC. It codes for CAWSPGTGWASGYF.

This chain joins TRBV15 and TRBJ2-2; no definite D call. This CDR3 spans 14 amino acids. Germline CDR1 LNHNV, CDR2 YYDKDF (reference sequence). V lost 1 base to trimming and J lost 5 bases, with 8 bases between them. The CDR3 DNA reads TGTGCCACCAGCAGAGCGCCAGGTACCGGGGAGCTGTTTTTT. Residues: CATSRAPGTGELFF.

The chain uses TRBV28 and TRBJ2-1; maybe TRBD2 (5 bases). Trimming removed 3 bases at V and 5 bases at J, with 23 bases between. The CDR3 runs to 18 residues. CDR1 is MDHEN and CDR2 is SYDVKM in the germline V gene. CDR3 nucleotides: TGTGCCAGCAGTTTGTCAACGGGCTTGAGACTACAGAACAATGAGCAGTTCTTC. Translated, it gives CASSLSTGLRLQNNEQFF.

The CDR3 nucleotides read TGCGCCAGCAGCCCGCGACGTCCACTGAGCTCCTATAATTCACCCCTCCACTTT. Translated: CASSPRRPLSSYNSPLHF. The chain couples TRBV5-1 to TRBJ1-6, with D unclear. CDR1 is SGHRS, CDR2 YFSETQ, per germline. The CDR3 is 18 residues long. V was clipped by 4 bases and J by 0 bases, with 17 bases between them. Based on the CDR3 plus reference TRBV5-1 and TRBJ1-6, the full variable domain is KAGVTQTPRYLIKTRGQQVTLSCSPISGHRSVSWYQQTPGQGLQFLFEYFSETQRNKGNFPGRFSGRQFSNSRSEMNVSTLELGDSALYLCASSPRRPLSSYNSPLHFGNGTRLTVT.

V gene TRBV3-1 (or the pseudogene TRBV3-2) combines with J gene TRBJ1-2; D not certain. Germline assignment: CDR1 LGHDT and CDR2 YNNKEL (reference sequence). The CDR3 has 16 amino acids. The V end lost 1 base, the J end lost 3 bases, and 15 bases lay between the germline ends. As DNA, the CDR3 is TGTGCCAGCAGCCAAGTAGGGCCTTCAGGCGACTATGGCTACACCTTC. It yields the protein CASSQVGPSGDYGYTF.

This clone has more than one count but fewer than ten. This rearrangement joins TRBV5-1 to TRBJ1-2; D gene unclear. Trimming removed 5 bases from V and 2 bases from J, with 10 bases in between. This CDR3 is built from 13 residues. Germline CDR1 is SGHRS and CDR2 is YFSETQ. CDR3 protein: CASRTQENYGYTF. CDR3 DNA: TGCGCCAGCAGGACGCAAGAAAACTATGGCTACACCTTC. The whole variable domain, filled in from reference TRBV5-1 and TRBJ1-2, reads KAGVTQTPRYLIKTRGQQVTLSCSPISGHRSVSWYQQTPGQGLQFLFEYFSETQRNKGNFPGRFSGRQFSNSRSEMNVSTLELGDSALYLCASRTQENYGYTFGSGTRLTVV.

This CDR3 is CASKLGGQGMADTQYF. The CDR3 DNA is TGTGCCAGCAAACTTGGGGGACAGGGGATGGCAGATACGCAGTATTTT. J is TRBJ2-3 and V is TRBV28, with TRBD1 identical over 10 bases. In germline, CDR1 is MDHEN, CDR2 SYDVKM. The CDR3 covers 16 residues. After removal of 7 bases from V and 4 bases from J, the junction contained 11 bases not matched to a gene.

The V call is TRBV28, the J call TRBJ1-5; D gene unclear. Germline CDR1 is MDHEN and CDR2 is SYDVKM. This CDR3 region has 14 residues. The ends were cut back, 3 bases at V and 3 bases at J, with 9 bases in the middle. The DNA for the CDR3 is TGTGCCAGCAGTTTTAAGTGGACCAATCAGCCCCAGCATTTT. Translated: CASSFKWTNQPQHF. The variable domain in full, completed from reference TRBV28 and TRBJ1-5, reads DVKVTQSSRYLVKRTGEKVFLECVQDMDHENMFWYRQDPGLGLRLIYFSYDVKMKEKGDIPEGYSVSREKKERFSLILESASTNQTSMYLCASSFKWTNQPQHFGDGTRLSIL.

The chain couples TRBV7-9 to TRBJ2-5; D not certain. The CDR3 sequence is 17 residues long. Between the trimmed V and J ends, which lost 0 bases and 2 bases, there was a span of 16 bases. CDR1 SEHNR and CDR2 FQNEAQ come from the germline V gene (reference sequence). The CDR3 loop is CASSLASVSRKQETQYF. In DNA, the CDR3 is TGTGCCAGCAGCTTAGCGTCCGTTAGTAGGAAACAAGAGACCCAGTACTTC. The full variable domain, its missing parts supplied by reference TRBV7-9 and TRBJ2-5, is DTGVSQNPRHKITKRGQNVTFRCDPISEHNRLYWYRQTLGQGPEFLTYFQNEAQLEKSRLLSDRFSAERPKGSFSTLEIQRTEQGDSAMYLCASSLASVSRKQETQYFGPGTRLLVL.

This clone was counted a single time. The junction departs from germline at one end; a sequencing error may be responsible. V usage is TRBV7-7 and J usage is TRBJ2-5; tentatively, D is TRBD2 (5 bases). Germline V gene lookup returns CDR1 SSHAT and CDR2 FNYEAQ (reference sequence). This CDR3 region has 15 residues. DNA of the CDR3: TGTGCTAGCAGCCCAGGACTTTGGGTTGGGGAGACCCAGTACTTC. Translated, it gives CASSPGLWVGETQYF.

This clone was seen a few times. The chain uses TRBV15 and TRBJ2-7, with D uncertain. Germline loops: CDR1 LNHNV, CDR2 YYDKDF (reference sequence). This CDR3 spans 15 amino acids. V lost 0 bases to trimming and J lost 2 bases, with 11 bases between them. The CDR3 reads CATSRDLLTAYEQYF. For the CDR3, the DNA is TGTGCCACCAGCAGAGATCTCCTTACAGCCTACGAGCAGTACTTC.

The chain has TRBV10-3 and TRBJ2-5; D call uncertain. The germline V and J ends were trimmed by 4 bases and 2 bases, with 11 bases remaining between them. Germline V lookup: CDR1 ENHRY, CDR2 SYGVKD. The CDR3 loop spans 14 amino acids. CDR3 loop: CAISVLAEQETQYF. CDR3 sequence (DNA): TGTGCCATCAGTGTTCTGGCAGAGCAAGAGACCCAGTACTTC.

V gene TRBV18 combines with J gene TRBJ1-2; 7 nucleotides align to TRBD1. The CDR3 runs to 15 residues. Germline-derived CDR1 and CDR2 are KGHSH and LQKENI. V shed 6 bases, J shed 2 bases, and the junction held 9 bases outside the gene matches. The CDR3 region is CASSPTGNANYGYTF. The CDR3 bases are TGTGCCAGCTCTCCGACAGGGAATGCGAACTATGGCTACACCTTC.

This clone was seen more than once but under ten times. The chain joins TRBV7-8 to TRBJ2-7; TRBD1 matches 8 bases. The junction had 3 bases not matched to a gene; V was cut back by 1 base and J by 1 base. Germline V gene sequence: CDR1 SGHVS, CDR2 FQNEAQ. The CDR3 is 15 amino acids. The CDR3 region is CASSLGTGPSYEQYF. CDR3 bases: TGTGCCAGCAGCTTAGGGACAGGGCCTTCCTACGAGCAGTACTTC. Supplemented by reference TRBV7-8 and TRBJ2-7, the full variable domain reads GAGVSQSPRYKVAKRGQDVALRCDPISGHVSLFWYQQALGQGPEFLTYFQNEAQLDKSGLPSDRFFAERPEGSVSTLKIQRTQQEDSAVYLCASSLGTGPSYEQYFGPGTRLTVT.

The chain links TRBV20-1 to TRBJ2-7; tentative D call: TRBD2 (5 bases). V was pared by 3 bases and J by 0 bases, with 9 bases between. Germline V gene sequence: CDR1 DFQATT, CDR2 SNEGSKA (reference sequence). CDR3 length: 13 amino acids. Written as DNA, the CDR3 is TGCAGTGCTAGTGCGACTACCTCCTACGAGCAGTACTTC. Protein: CSASATTSYEQYF.

The CDR3 is CASSPRGVTQYF. CDR3 coding DNA: TGTGCCAGCAGCCCGAGAGGGGTCACCCAGTACTTC. This chain links TRBV7-2 with TRBJ2-5; D may correspond to TRBD1 or TRBD2 (5 bases each). V gave up 5 bases and J gave up 8 bases, with 12 bases separating them. CDR1 is SGHTA, CDR2 FQGNSA, per germline. The length of the CDR3 is 12 residues.

J is TRBJ1-4 and V is TRBV5-1; 7 positions match TRBD1. Unmatched junction bases numbered 6, after V lost 1 base and J lost 0 bases. The CDR3 runs to 17 residues. The germline V gene has CDR1 SGHRS and CDR2 YFSETQ. The DNA of the CDR3 is TGCGCCAGCAGCTTGTTGGGACAGAGCGCAACTAATGAAAAACTGTTTTTT. It specifies CASSLLGQSATNEKLFF.

V and J are TRBV30 and TRBJ2-2; 11 bases are shared with TRBD2. V was clipped by 0 bases and J by 7 bases; unmatched bases: 4. The CDR3 contains 15 residues. Germline V CDR1 and CDR2: GTSNPN, SVGIG (reference sequence). CDR3 amino acids: CAWSVLAGANGELFF. The DNA of the CDR3 is TGTGCCTGGAGTGTACTAGCGGGAGCTAACGGGGAGCTGTTTTTT.

This chain joins TRBV7-6 and TRBJ2-3, with 7 bases aligning to TRBD1. This CDR3 comprises 15 residues. V lost 5 bases to trimming and J lost 1 base; unmatched junction nucleotides: 6. Germline CDR1 reads SGHVS; CDR2 reads FNYEAQ. The CDR3 coding sequence is TGTGCCAGCAGCCCCCGGGACAGCCGCACAGATACGCAGTATTTT. Protein product: CASSPRDSRTDTQYF. The full variable domain, its missing parts supplied by reference TRBV7-6 and TRBJ2-3, is GAGVSQSPRYKVTKRGQDVALRCDPISGHVSLYWYRQALGQGPEFLTYFNYEAQQDKSGLPNDRFSAERPEGSISTLTIQRTEQRDSAMYRCASSPRDSRTDTQYFGPGTRLTVL.